This entry is about one T cell receptor beta chain. With a much larger clone just one base away, this may be a read error. The CDR3 end shows no conserved phenylalanine or tryptophan, and so a read error is likely. 5'RACE employing 10-nucleotide random UMIs yielded the cDNA. TCRdb ran MiXCR on the 5' RACE reads and lists one entry per CDR3 protein. Here the sample spans around 51,000 distinct CDR3 sequences, roughly an eighth being singletons. The sample comes from a study of neurological immune-mediated disorders. The germline V gene has CDR1 SGHDT and CDR2 YYEEEE. The CDR3 sequence is 13 residues long. V lost 4 bases to trimming and J lost 4 bases, with 9 bases between them. This sample's time point: longitudinal time-point 3. Unsorted libraries were derived from 2 million PBMCs stored at -80 C.

This TCR derives from a male donor with HTLV-1-associated myelopathy (HAM/TSP). Specimen: PBMCs. The chain employs TRBV5-6 and TRBJ2-1, with TRBD2 as a possible D gene (6 bases). Here the CDR3 reads CASSRDSYNEQFI. In nucleotides, the CDR3 is TGTGCCAGCAGCCGGGACTCGTACAATGAGCAGTTCATC.